This T cell receptor (beta chain) was observed in a study of cytomegalovirus exposure and HLA in healthy donors. Notes on the study in general: Later on, a genetic analysis was performed. It linked a missense variant in DCLRE1C with V- and J-gene trimming of TCR beta. Associated with cytomegalovirus, according to the listing, were fewer than 200 TCR beta chains.

In germline, CDR1 is SGHTA, CDR2 FQGTGA. Germline trimming cut 3 bases from V and 5 bases from J; bases unmatched to any gene: 14. This CDR3 comprises 18 residues. The PCR was carried out with 60 Vbeta primers and 13 Jbeta primers. Libraries were prepared by immunoSEQ multiplex PCR; TCRdb keeps only in-frame clonotypes and omits some of them. The sample includes 200,000 or so clones, about 81% seen only once; the top ten take roughly 0.75%. As concerns this clone: Its matching antigen is unknown.

This TCR was sampled from a woman between 18 and 29 years old in good health and CMV-seronegative. J is TRBJ2-2 and V is TRBV7-3; 8 positions match TRBD2. Sequencing was done on a sample of PBMCs. In DNA, the CDR3 is TGTGCCAGCAGCTTTTTGAGGACTAGCCGGAGAGGGACCGGGGAGCTGTTTTTT. It is translated as CASSFLRTSRRGTGELFF.